Each of the 6 T cell receptor beta chains below was sequenced from the same sample in a study of T-cell memory formation after mild COVID-19. TCRdb called the 5' RACE reads again in MiXCR, with one record for every CDR3 protein. The sample gives 200,000 to 300,000 distinct CDR3 sequences, approximately 9% of which show up once; around 21% is in the top ten. Sample: PBMCs or a T cell subset sorted from them (not recorded which). The receptors were gathered from a man aged 18 to 30 who had mild COVID-19 (a few samples of this study predate the infection). Cell type and time point are not known.

This clonotype was counted many times. The gene calls are TRBV5-6 and TRBJ2-7, with D hard to call. Germline CDR1 is SGHDT and CDR2 is YYEEEE. Deletions cut 4 bases from V and 5 bases from J, with 10 bases between. The CDR3 covers 12 residues. Written as DNA, the CDR3 is TGTGCCAGCAGCCCCGGTCAGGACGAGCAGTACTTC. Protein sequence: CASSPGQDEQYF.

This clonotype was observed many times. The rearrangement links TRBV5-6 to TRBJ2-3, with TRBD2 identical over 9 bases. The V segment lost 1 base and the J segment 0 bases; nucleotides outside the gene matches: 3. CDR1 and CDR2 (germline): SGHDT, YYEEEE. The CDR3 consists of 16 residues. CDR3 loop: CASSLRTSGSTDTQYF. The DNA for the CDR3 is TGTGCCAGCAGCTTGCGTACTAGCGGGAGCACAGATACGCAGTATTTT.

The chain recombines TRBV7-2 with TRBJ2-4; D not resolved. V lost 1 base to trimming and J lost 8 bases, with 12 bases between them. The CDR3 is made up of 14 amino acids. The germline gives CDR1 SGHTA, CDR2 FQGNSA. This CDR3 is CASSLGNVVDIQYF. CDR3 coding DNA: TGTGCCAGCAGCTTAGGCAACGTCGTGGACATTCAGTACTTC.

This clonotype was seen a few times. The rearrangement uses TRBV7-2 and TRBJ2-1; 8 positions agree with TRBD1. This CDR3 region has 15 residues. V dropped 5 bases and J dropped 4; count of bases not matched to a gene: 7. Germline CDR1 reads SGHTA; CDR2 reads FQGNSA. CDR3 coding DNA: TGTGCCAGCAGCCCTGGGACAGGTCCTTACAATGAGCAGTTCTTC. Translation gives CASSPGTGPYNEQFF.

A few counts support this clonotype. The chain joins TRBV6-2 or TRBV6-3 to TRBJ2-2, with 9 bases fitting TRBD1. This CDR3 spans 19 amino acids. The germline gives CDR1 MNHEY, CDR2 SVGEGT. The V and J ends lost 6 bases and 6 bases, in that order; junction bases with no gene match: 20. CDR3 sequence (DNA): TGTGCCAGCAGGCCTCCCCCCGGGACAGGGCTTTTGCGGGCCGGGGAGCTGTTTTTT. This gives the protein CASRPPPGTGLLRAGELFF.

This clonotype was detected once. The chain couples TRBV19 to TRBJ1-1; D is perhaps TRBD1 (5 bases). The CDR3 spans 13 residues. The V end lost 7 bases, the J end lost 8 bases, and 17 bases lay between the germline ends. From germline, CDR1 is LNHDA and CDR2 SQIVND (reference sequence). Here the CDR3 reads CASIKGESGEAFF. Here the CDR3 DNA reads TGTGCCAGTATTAAAGGGGAATCAGGAGAAGCTTTCTTT. Full variable domain (outside the CDR3, taken from reference TRBV19 and TRBJ1-1): DGGITQSPKYLFRKEGQNVTLSCEQNLNHDAMYWYRQDPGQGLRLIYYSQIVNDFQKGDIAEGYSVSREKKESFPLTVTSAQKNPTAFYLCASIKGESGEAFFGQGTRLTVV.